This T cell receptor (beta chain) emerged from a study of regulatory T cells in long-lasting Graves disease. Findings and caveats of the study: Gene preferences differed: TRBV28, TRBJ1-2, TRBJ2-5 in persistent cases. For persistent Graves' patients, TCR diversity was lower than for newly diagnosed ones. Among persistent patients, a larger number of public clonotypes were shared (roughly 2,700) than among newly diagnosed patients (around 980).

Noted time point: persistent/refractory GD, antithyroid drugs over 5 years with positive TRAb. Making the TCR library involved RNA that had been extracted from PBMCs. V was clipped by 3 bases and J by 6 bases, with 17 bases between them. CDR1 and CDR2 (germline): MNHEY, SVGEGT. The CDR3 contains 15 residues. For TCR beta, libraries came from iRepertoire HTBI primers and Arm-PCR of CDR3 regions. Authors' methods: Throughout the samples, researchers identified about 62 TRBV and about 15 TRBJ segments. TCRdb recomputed calls from the multiplex PCR reads with MiXCR, one row per CDR3 protein. The V and J calls were determined by TCRdb, not by the authors. The data contain 650,000 to 700,000 distinct CDR3 sequences, approximately 31% of them singletons. There are a few counts of this clonotype. Its target is unknown.

Material: peripheral blood mononuclear cells (PBMCs), obtained when the disease was refractory, from a patient treated with antithyroid drugs. The sequence was obtained from a female donor with Graves disease. This chain uses TRBV6-2 or TRBV6-3 with TRBJ1-2; D remains unclear. CDR3 bases: TGTGCCAGCAGTTATCAACCGGCAGTCCAGGATGGCTACACCTTC. This sequence encodes CASSYQPAVQDGYTF.